This record looks at one T cell receptor beta chain sequence and its context. The antigen is not known. This specimen belongs to a study of cytomegalovirus exposure and HLA in healthy donors. Notes on the study in general: Some highly shared sequence variants likely arose as a pipeline artifact. Fewer N-insertions than the roughly 600-donor mean were reportedly shown by an Asian-associated ancestry cluster in a later analysis.

PCR amplification relied on 60 Vbeta primers (plus 13 Jbeta primers). Assay used: immunoSEQ multiplex PCR; TCRdb lists only in-frame clones, some missing. The table has around 96,000 clones, under 65% seen once. Germline V CDR1 and CDR2: SGHAT, FQNNGV. Unmatched junction bases numbered 6, after V lost 5 bases and J lost 1 base. This CDR3 contains 15 residues. This chain connects TRBV11-2 to TRBJ2-5, with 8 bases matching TRBD1. Sequenced material: PBMCs. This TCR derives from a man in his sixties in good health and CMV-seronegative. As DNA, the CDR3 is TGTGCCAGCAGCCCGGACAGGGCGTGCCAAGAGACCCAGTACTTC. The encoded protein is CASSPDRACQETQYF.